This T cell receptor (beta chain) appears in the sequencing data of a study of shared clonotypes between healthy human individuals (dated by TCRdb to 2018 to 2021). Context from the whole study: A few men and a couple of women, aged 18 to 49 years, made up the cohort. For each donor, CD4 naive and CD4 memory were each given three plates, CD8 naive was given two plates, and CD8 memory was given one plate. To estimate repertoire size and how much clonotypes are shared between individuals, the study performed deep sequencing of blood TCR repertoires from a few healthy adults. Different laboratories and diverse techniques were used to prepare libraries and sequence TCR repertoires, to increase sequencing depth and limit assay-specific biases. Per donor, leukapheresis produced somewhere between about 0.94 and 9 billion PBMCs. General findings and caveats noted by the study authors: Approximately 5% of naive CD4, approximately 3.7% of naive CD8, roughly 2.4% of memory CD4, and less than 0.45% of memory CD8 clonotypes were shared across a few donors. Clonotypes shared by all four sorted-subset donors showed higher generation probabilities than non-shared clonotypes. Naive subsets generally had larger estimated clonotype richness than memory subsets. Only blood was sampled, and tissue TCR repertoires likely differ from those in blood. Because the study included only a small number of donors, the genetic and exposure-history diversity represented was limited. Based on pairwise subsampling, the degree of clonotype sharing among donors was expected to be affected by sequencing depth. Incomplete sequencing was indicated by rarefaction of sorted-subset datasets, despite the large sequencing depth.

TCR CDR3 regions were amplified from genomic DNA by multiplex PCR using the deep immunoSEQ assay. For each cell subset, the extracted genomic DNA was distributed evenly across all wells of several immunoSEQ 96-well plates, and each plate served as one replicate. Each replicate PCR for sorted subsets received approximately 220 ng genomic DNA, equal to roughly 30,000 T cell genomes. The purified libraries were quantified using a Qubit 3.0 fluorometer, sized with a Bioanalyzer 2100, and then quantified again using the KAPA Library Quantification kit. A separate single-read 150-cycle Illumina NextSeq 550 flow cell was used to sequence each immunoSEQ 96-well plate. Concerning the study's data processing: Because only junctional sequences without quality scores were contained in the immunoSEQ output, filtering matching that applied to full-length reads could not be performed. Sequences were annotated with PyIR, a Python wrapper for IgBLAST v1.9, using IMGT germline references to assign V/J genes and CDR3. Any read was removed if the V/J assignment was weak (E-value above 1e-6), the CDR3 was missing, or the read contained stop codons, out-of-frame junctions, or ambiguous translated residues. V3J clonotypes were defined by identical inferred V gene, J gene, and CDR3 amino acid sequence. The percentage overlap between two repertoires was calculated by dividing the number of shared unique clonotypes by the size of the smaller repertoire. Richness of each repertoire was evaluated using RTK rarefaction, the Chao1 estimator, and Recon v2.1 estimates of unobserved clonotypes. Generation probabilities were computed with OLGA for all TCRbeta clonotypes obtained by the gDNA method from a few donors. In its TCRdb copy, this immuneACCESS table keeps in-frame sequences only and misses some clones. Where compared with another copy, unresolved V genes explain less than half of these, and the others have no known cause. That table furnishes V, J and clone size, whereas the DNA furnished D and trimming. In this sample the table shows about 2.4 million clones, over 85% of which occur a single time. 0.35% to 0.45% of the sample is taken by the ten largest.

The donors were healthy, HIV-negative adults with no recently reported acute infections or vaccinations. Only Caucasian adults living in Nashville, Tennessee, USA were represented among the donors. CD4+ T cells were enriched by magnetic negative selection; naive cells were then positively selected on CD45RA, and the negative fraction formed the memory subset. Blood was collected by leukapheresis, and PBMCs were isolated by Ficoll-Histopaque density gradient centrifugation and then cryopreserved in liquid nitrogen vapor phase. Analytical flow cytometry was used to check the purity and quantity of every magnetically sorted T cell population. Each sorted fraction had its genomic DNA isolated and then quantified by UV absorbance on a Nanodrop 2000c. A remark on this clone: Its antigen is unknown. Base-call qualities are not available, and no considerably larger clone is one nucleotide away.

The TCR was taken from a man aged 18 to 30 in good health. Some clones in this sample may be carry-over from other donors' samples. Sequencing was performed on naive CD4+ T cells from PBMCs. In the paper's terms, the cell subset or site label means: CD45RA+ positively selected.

Here the CDR3 is given as CASHIAGGTYNEQFF. At the DNA level, the sequence is TGTGCCAGCCACATAGCGGGAGGTACCTACAATGAGCAGTTCTTC. In this chain, TRBV6-1 is recombined with TRBJ2-1, with 10 bases in between that match TRBD2. The CDR3 starts with the cysteine, ends with the phenylalanine, and has 15 residues. The kept DNA is CDR3 alone, 45 bases in frame from the first base. Trimming accounts for 8 bases at V and 2 bases at J, while the number of junction bases matched to no gene is 6. CDR1 is given as MNHNS and CDR2 as SASEGT, both from the germline V gene.